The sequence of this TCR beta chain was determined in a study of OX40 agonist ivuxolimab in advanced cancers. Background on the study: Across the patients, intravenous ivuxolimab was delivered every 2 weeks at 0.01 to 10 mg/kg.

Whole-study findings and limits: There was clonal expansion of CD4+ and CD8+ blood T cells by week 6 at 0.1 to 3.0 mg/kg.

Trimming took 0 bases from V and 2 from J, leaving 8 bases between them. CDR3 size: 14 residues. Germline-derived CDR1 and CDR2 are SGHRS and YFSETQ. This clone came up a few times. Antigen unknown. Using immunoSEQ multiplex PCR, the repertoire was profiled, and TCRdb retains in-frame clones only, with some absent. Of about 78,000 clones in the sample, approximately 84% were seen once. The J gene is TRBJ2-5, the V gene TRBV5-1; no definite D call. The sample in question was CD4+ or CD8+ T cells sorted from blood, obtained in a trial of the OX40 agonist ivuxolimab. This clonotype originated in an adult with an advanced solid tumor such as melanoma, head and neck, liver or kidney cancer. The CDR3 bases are TGCGCCAGCAGCTTGGGACCTACACAAGAGACCCAGTACTTC. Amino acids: CASSLGPTQETQYF.